The 30 T cell receptor beta chains below were found in one sample sequenced in a study of immune cell composition in non-small cell lung cancer. The normal lung sample lay at least 3 cm, and maximally far, from the tumour. Assay: immunoSEQ multiplex PCR; the TCRdb copy retains only in-frame clones and omits some. The sample holds around 6,400 clones, around 77% seen once. Source material: non-adjacent lung tissue. The receptors were gathered from a human donor with non-small cell lung cancer.

The chain has TRBV30 and TRBJ1-4; the match to TRBD1 covers 9 bases. The CDR3 consists of 17 residues. The junction had 13 bases not matched to a gene; V was cut back by 5 bases and J by 3 bases. CDR1 and CDR2 (germline): GTSNPN, SVGIG (reference sequence). Written as DNA, the CDR3 is TGTGCCTGGGAGACCGGGACAGGGTTTAGTCCTAATGAAAAACTGTTTTTT. The encoded protein is CAWETGTGFSPNEKLFF.

The chain couples TRBV7-6 to TRBJ2-3; D is possibly TRBD1 (7 bases). CDR1 and CDR2 (germline): SGHVS, FNYEAQ. Trimming shortened V by 5 bases and J by 0 bases, and 12 bases separated the two germline ends. CDR3 length: 15 residues. DNA of the CDR3: TGTGCCAGCAGCGCAGGGGGACTTAGCACAGATACGCAGTATTTT. It yields the protein CASSAGGLSTDTQYF.

This CDR3 reads CASSFGGGQRNNYGYTF. In DNA, the CDR3 is TGTGCCAGCAGCTTCGGTGGAGGACAGCGGAATAACTATGGCTACACCTTC. The chain recombines TRBV5-4 with TRBJ1-2; tentative D call: TRBD1 (6 bases). Trimming took off 2 bases at V and 1 base at J, with 18 bases between the two ends. The CDR3 is 17 residues long. The germline V gene encodes CDR1 SGHNT and CDR2 YYREEE (reference sequence).

The V gene is TRBV6-1, the J gene TRBJ2-2; TRBD1 matches 9 bases. V shed 0 bases and J 1 base; nucleotides not matched to a gene: 3. The CDR3 is made up of 17 amino acids. Per germline, CDR1 MNHNS and CDR2 SASEGT. The CDR3: CASSEAWTGENTGELFF. As DNA, the CDR3 is TGTGCCAGCAGTGAAGCCTGGACAGGGGAGAACACCGGGGAGCTGTTTTTT.

The chain joins TRBV27 to TRBJ2-6; the match to TRBD1 covers 8 bases. The V and J ends lost 5 bases and 3 bases, in that order; junction bases with no gene match: 9. The CDR3 sequence is 17 residues long. Germline values: CDR1 MNHEY, CDR2 SMNVEV (reference sequence). CDR3 nucleotides: TGTGCCAGCAGTAACCCCGGACAGGGCGGTGGGGCCAACGTCCTGACTTTC. Translating gives CASSNPGQGGGANVLTF.

To note about this clone: The sample holds other DNA sequences that translate to the same CDR3. The chain links TRBV10-3 to TRBJ1-6; 9 bases map to TRBD1. Germline V gene sequence: CDR1 ENHRY, CDR2 SYGVKD. The CDR3 length is 14 residues. The trim removed 3 bases at V and 10 bases at J, leaving 4 bases unmatched. CDR3 sequence: CAISDGTGYSPLHF. Here the CDR3 DNA reads TGTGCCATCAGTGACGGGACAGGGTACTCACCCCTCCACTTT.

The genes are TRBV19 and TRBJ1-5; 9 nucleotides align to TRBD1. The V segment lost 1 base and the J segment 3 bases; nucleotides outside the gene matches: 1. Germline CDR1 reads LNHDA; CDR2 reads SQIVND (reference sequence). The CDR3 has 15 residues. Here the CDR3 reads CASSIGTGDNQPQHF. The CDR3 DNA reads as TGTGCCAGTAGTATAGGGACAGGGGACAATCAGCCCCAGCATTTT.

The rearrangement joins TRBV6-5 to TRBJ2-5, with a weak D call TRBD1 (5 bases). The CDR3 consists of 13 residues. Trimming removed 5 bases at V and 8 bases at J, with 15 bases between. Germline-derived CDR1 and CDR2 are MNHEY and SVGAGI. The CDR3 region is CASSPRQGDTQYF. The DNA for the CDR3 is TGTGCCAGCAGTCCCCGGCAGGGTGATACCCAGTACTTC.

The chain carries TRBV28 and TRBJ2-7; D may be TRBD2 (6 bases). Germline CDR1 MDHEN, CDR2 SYDVKM. Trimming cost V 6 bases and J 3 bases, with 18 bases left between them. The CDR3 totals 15 residues. The CDR3 region is CASSFGGVPFYEQYF. For the CDR3, the DNA is TGTGCCAGCAGCTTCGGGGGTGTACCCTTCTACGAGCAGTACTTC.

J is TRBJ1-1 and V is TRBV7-9; possible D gene TRBD1, 6 bases. Germline loops: CDR1 SEHNR, CDR2 FQNEAQ (reference sequence). V shed 5 bases and J shed 5 bases, with 15 bases lying between them. The CDR3 has 14 residues. CDR3 sequence reads: CASSPRGAKTEAFF. As DNA, the CDR3 is TGTGCCAGCAGCCCCCGGGGGGCGAAGACTGAAGCTTTCTTT.

The chain links TRBV2 to TRBJ2-5; 12 bases fit TRBD2. The CDR3 contains 18 residues. The junction had 16 bases not matched to a gene; V was cut back by 6 bases and J by 5 bases. The germline gives CDR1 SNHLY, CDR2 FYNNEI. The CDR3, as DNA: TGTGCCAGCAGCAGGGCGGCTCGGACTAGCGGGATCGGCGAGACCCAGTACTTC. Translation gives CASSRAARTSGIGETQYF. Full variable domain (remainder filled in from reference TRBV2 and TRBJ2-5): EPEVTQTPSHQVTQMGQEVILRCVPISNHLYFYWYRQILGQKVEFLVSFYNNEISEKSEIFDDQFSVERPDGSNFTLKIRSTKLEDSAMYFCASSRAARTSGIGETQYFGPGTRLLVL.

The rearrangement links TRBV10-1 to TRBJ1-1; D unclear. Germline lookup yields CDR1 WNHNN and CDR2 SYGVQD (reference sequence). Between the trimmed V and J ends, which lost 3 bases and 5 bases, there was a span of 10 bases. The CDR3 has 13 residues. The CDR3 loop reads CASSEVEGTEAFF. CDR3 sequence (DNA): TGCGCCAGCAGTGAAGTCGAGGGAACTGAAGCTTTCTTT.

The J gene is TRBJ1-1, the V gene TRBV18; the match to TRBD1 covers 9 bases. This CDR3 spans 15 amino acids. V lost 3 bases, J lost 1 base, and 3 bases stayed unmatched. Germline V gene lookup returns CDR1 KGHSH and CDR2 LQKENI. In nucleotides, the CDR3 is TGTGCCAGCTCACCTAGGACAGGGGCGAACACTGAAGCTTTCTTT. This translates into CASSPRTGANTEAFF.

V and J are TRBV4-3 and TRBJ2-3, with 8 positions matching TRBD1. Germline assignment: CDR1 LGHNA and CDR2 YSLEER. This CDR3 is 16 amino acids long. The V segment lost 0 bases and the J segment 2 bases; nucleotides outside the gene matches: 4. CDR3 loop: CASSQETGVPTDTQYF. In nucleotides, the CDR3 is TGCGCCAGCAGCCAAGAGACAGGGGTTCCCACAGATACGCAGTATTTT.

The chain has TRBV5-1 and TRBJ1-4; D may be TRBD1 (5 bases). Trimming stripped 4 bases from V and 0 bases from J, with 10 bases between. The CDR3 consists of 15 residues. Per germline, CDR1 SGHRS and CDR2 YFSETQ. CDR3 sequence reads: CASSPTTATNEKLFF. As DNA, the CDR3 is TGCGCCAGCAGCCCGACGACAGCAACTAATGAAAAACTGTTTTTT.

The V call is TRBV7-9, the J call TRBJ2-5, with D perhaps TRBD1 (5 bases). The germline CDR1 and CDR2 sequences are SEHNR and FQNEAQ (reference sequence). V lost 3 bases to trimming and J lost 5 bases, with 13 bases between them. This CDR3 is built from 14 residues. DNA for the CDR3: TGTGCCAGCAGCTTTCCCAGGGCCTATGAGACCCAGTACTTC. It translates to CASSFPRAYETQYF.

The chain is built from TRBV5-1 and TRBJ1-2; D may be TRBD1 (6 bases). Germline loops: CDR1 SGHRS, CDR2 YFSETQ. Trimming cost V 4 bases and J 9 bases, with 16 bases left between them. The CDR3 spans 13 residues. CDR3 sequence reads: CASSRDGRGSYTF. DNA for the CDR3: TGCGCCAGCAGCAGAGACGGCAGGGGTAGCTACACCTTC. Supplemented by reference TRBV5-1 and TRBJ1-2, the full variable domain reads KAGVTQTPRYLIKTRGQQVTLSCSPISGHRSVSWYQQTPGQGLQFLFEYFSETQRNKGNFPGRFSGRQFSNSRSEMNVSTLELGDSALYLCASSRDGRGSYTFGSGTRLTVV.

The chain has TRBV11-2 and TRBJ2-1; TRBD2 matches 7 bases. Germline V gene lookup returns CDR1 SGHAT and CDR2 FQNNGV. Unmatched junction bases numbered 12, after V lost 4 bases and J lost 3 bases. This CDR3 has 17 amino acids. Written as DNA, the CDR3 is TGTGCCAGCAGCTCCCTAGGCGCCGGGACTAACTACAATGAGCAGTTCTTC. It is translated as CASSSLGAGTNYNEQFF.

The rearrangement joins TRBV28 to TRBJ2-3, with unresolved D. This CDR3 contains 15 residues. V lost 7 bases and J lost 2, with 16 bases in between. Germline V CDR1 and CDR2: MDHEN, SYDVKM. The DNA for the CDR3 is TGTGCCAGCACCCCCGCTGGGCTGAACACAGATACGCAGTATTTT. It is translated as CASTPAGLNTDTQYF.

The sample holds one count of this clone. V and J are TRBV7-9 and TRBJ1-2; no firm D call. Per germline, CDR1 SEHNR and CDR2 FQNEAQ (reference sequence). CDR3 length equals 12 residues. Trimming took 7 bases from V and 0 from J, leaving 6 bases between them. The DNA for the CDR3 is TGTGCCAGCAACGTAGCTAACTATGGCTACACCTTC. Translating gives CASNVANYGYTF.

This clone was counted a single time. The gene calls are TRBV28 and TRBJ1-4, with D perhaps TRBD1 (6 bases). Germline V gene sequence: CDR1 MDHEN, CDR2 SYDVKM. This CDR3 has 15 amino acids. V lost 3 bases and J 2 bases, leaving 10 bases between the germline ends. The CDR3 region has the DNA TGTGCCAGCAGTTTGGGGGCGCAGACTAATGAAAAACTGTTTTTT. It translates to CASSLGAQTNEKLFF. Using reference TRBV28 and TRBJ1-4 for the parts outside the CDR3, the full variable domain is DVKVTQSSRYLVKRTGEKVFLECVQDMDHENMFWYRQDPGLGLRLIYFSYDVKMKEKGDIPEGYSVSREKKERFSLILESASTNQTSMYLCASSLGAQTNEKLFFGSGTQLSVL.

This chain joins TRBV7-8 and TRBJ1-6; 9 nucleotides align to TRBD1. J gave up 14 bases and V 8 bases, and 16 bases lay outside the gene matches. There are 15 residues in the CDR3. Germline CDR1 SGHVS, CDR2 FQNEAQ. The CDR3 is CASALTGTGLATLHF. The DNA of the CDR3 is TGTGCCAGCGCTTTGACCGGGACAGGGCTGGCCACCCTCCACTTT.

V and J are TRBV2 and TRBJ1-2, with 8 positions matching TRBD1. This CDR3 has 15 residues. Unmatched junction bases numbered 9, after V lost 2 bases and J lost 7 bases. Germline V lookup: CDR1 SNHLY, CDR2 FYNNEI. The CDR3 DNA is TGTGCCAGCAGTGAATCGTCAGGGGGCGCGTCTGGCTACACCTTC. Protein sequence: CASSESSGGASGYTF.

The chain employs TRBV19 and TRBJ2-3, with TRBD2 identical over 9 bases. The germline V gene encodes CDR1 LNHDA and CDR2 SQIVND (reference sequence). CDR3 length equals 15 residues. The junction had 10 bases not matched to a gene; V was cut back by 8 bases and J by 4 bases. The CDR3 region is CASSFSGSIADTQYF. The CDR3 coding sequence is TGTGCCAGTTCCTTTAGCGGGAGTATCGCAGATACGCAGTATTTT.

This chain links TRBV18 with TRBJ1-1, with D uncertain. Trimming cost V 4 bases and J 1 base, with 16 bases left between them. The germline V gene encodes CDR1 KGHSH and CDR2 LQKENI. The CDR3 has 16 amino acids. The DNA of the CDR3 is TGTGCCAGCTCACTCACGGAGGGTGGCAGGAACACTGAAGCTTTCTTT. Translation gives CASSLTEGGRNTEAFF.

The chain combines TRBV19 with TRBJ1-1; 8 nucleotides line up with TRBD1. Losses at the gene ends were 6 bases for V and 0 bases for J; bases not matched to a gene: 3. This CDR3 is 14 amino acids long. CDR1 LNHDA and CDR2 SQIVND come from the germline V gene (reference sequence). The DNA for the CDR3 is TGTGCCAGTAGGACAGGGGTAATGAACACTGAAGCTTTCTTT. Residues: CASRTGVMNTEAFF. The full variable domain, in which reference TRBV19 and TRBJ1-1 provide the parts outside the CDR3, is DGGITQSPKYLFRKEGQNVTLSCEQNLNHDAMYWYRQDPGQGLRLIYYSQIVNDFQKGDIAEGYSVSREKKESFPLTVTSAQKNPTAFYLCASRTGVMNTEAFFGQGTRLTVV.

This chain uses TRBV18 with TRBJ2-7; D possibly corresponds to TRBD2 (5 bases). V was trimmed by 2 bases and J by 1 base, leaving 9 bases between them. The CDR3 runs 14 residues. Germline CDR1 KGHSH, CDR2 LQKENI. In DNA form, the CDR3 reads TGTGCCAGCTCACCAGAGGGTATTTCCTACGAGCAGTACTTC. Its translation: CASSPEGISYEQYF.

The chain is built from TRBV28 and TRBJ1-1, with a possible D match to TRBD1 (5 bases). The CDR3 contains 16 residues. Trimming cost V 1 base and J 1 base, with 13 bases left between them. In germline, CDR1 is MDHEN, CDR2 SYDVKM. The CDR3 is CASSLLLGGENTEAFF. DNA of the CDR3: TGTGCCAGCAGTTTATTATTGGGGGGGGAGAACACTGAAGCTTTCTTT. Looking up the rest from reference TRBV28 and TRBJ1-1 gives the full variable domain: DVKVTQSSRYLVKRTGEKVFLECVQDMDHENMFWYRQDPGLGLRLIYFSYDVKMKEKGDIPEGYSVSREKKERFSLILESASTNQTSMYLCASSLLLGGENTEAFFGQGTRLTVV.

The chain employs TRBV6-5 and TRBJ2-1; tentatively, D is TRBD1 (6 bases). This CDR3 has 15 amino acids. V lost 2 bases to trimming and J lost 5 bases, with 13 bases between them. CDR1 and CDR2 from the germline V gene are MNHEY and SVGAGI. The CDR3 sequence: CASSYLAQGDNEQFF. The CDR3, as DNA: TGTGCCAGCAGTTACCTGGCACAGGGAGACAATGAGCAGTTCTTC.

The chain carries TRBV5-4 and TRBJ2-5, with 9 bases that match TRBD2. Germline-derived CDR1 and CDR2 are SGHNT and YYREEE (reference sequence). The CDR3 contains 18 residues. J lost 5 bases, V lost 4 bases, and 18 bases had no gene match. DNA for the CDR3: TGTGCCAGCAGCGGGGGGATAGCGGGGGAGACGGGGGCGGAGACCCAGTACTTC. It codes for CASSGGIAGETGAETQYF.